The 13 T cell receptor beta chains reported below all come from one sample, sequenced in a study of T-cell reconstitution after alpha-beta-depleted transplantation in children (dated by TCRdb to 2015 to 2016). Receptor amplification or capture employed PCR. Instrument used: Illumina HiSeq 2500. TCR libraries were prepared with molecular barcoding, using unique molecular identifiers to normalize TCRbeta repertoire quantification. TCRdb trimmed public reads at Q25 via fastp, called clones via MiXCR and kept in-frame beta chains. CDR3 protein duplicates are merged, each entry listing the most common genes and DNA. The sample contains roughly 280,000 distinct CDR3 sequences, 11% of them found a single time. Around 24% of the sample belongs to the ten largest clones. The treatment or condition label, as the study defines it: allogeneic hematopoietic cell transplantation with graft depleted of TCRalphabeta T cells and CD19 B cells.

Sequences were derived from peripheral blood, sampled 180 days after TCRalphabeta/CD19-depleted stem cell transplant. These receptors came from a male patient between 2 and 15 years old who had a stem cell transplant for chronic granulomatous disease, so the T cells may come from the graft donor.

The table lists this clonotype with many counts. The V call is TRBV18, the J call TRBJ2-7; 8 nucleotides agree with TRBD1. CDR3 length: 13 residues. Trimming at V came to 8 bases and at J to 3 bases, leaving 6 bases not matched to a gene. Germline CDR1 is KGHSH and CDR2 is LQKENI. The CDR3 coding sequence is TGTGCCAGCAGCCCCGGGACAGGCTACGAGCAGTACTTC. It yields the protein CASSPGTGYEQYF. Using reference TRBV18 and TRBJ2-7 for the parts outside the CDR3, the full variable domain is NAGVMQNPRHLVRRRGQEARLRCSPMKGHSHVYWYRQLPEEGLKFMVYLQKENIIDESGMPKERFSAEFPKEGPSILRIQQVVRGDSAAYFCASSPGTGYEQYFGPGTRLTVT.

This clonotype was detected ten times or more. The chain joins TRBV5-1 to TRBJ2-1, with 8 bases fitting TRBD2. V lost 2 bases to trimming and J lost 9 bases; unmatched junction nucleotides: 10. CDR3 length: 15 residues. From germline, CDR1 is SGHRS and CDR2 YFSETQ. The CDR3 nucleotides are TGCGCCAGCAGCTTTGCTAGCGGGCCCGGTGGTGAGCAGTTCTTC. It yields the protein CASSFASGPGGEQFF.

This clonotype was detected ten times or more. The gene calls are TRBV12-3 or TRBV12-4 and TRBJ2-1, with 9 bases aligning to TRBD2. The CDR3 covers 15 residues. After removal of 8 bases from V and 7 bases from J, the junction contained 12 bases not matched to a gene. The CDR3, as DNA: TGTGCCAGCGGCTTTCTAGCGGGGCTAACGAATGAGCAGTTCTTC. Translation: CASGFLAGLTNEQFF.

This clonotype was counted many times. This rearrangement joins TRBV6-5 to TRBJ2-7; no definite D call. CDR1 MNHEY and CDR2 SVGAGI come from the germline V gene. Trimming left V 0 bases short and J 1 base short, with 10 bases between. The CDR3 loop spans 15 amino acids. The DNA for the CDR3 is TGTGCCAGCAGTTACTCAGAGGAAAGTTCCTACGAGCAGTACTTC. Its protein product is CASSYSEESSYEQYF.

This clonotype was observed many times. The chain employs TRBV15 and TRBJ2-4; D possibly matches TRBD1 or TRBD2 (5 bases each). Trimming took 3 bases from V and 1 from J, leaving 13 bases between them. Germline V gene data show CDR1 as LNHNV and CDR2 as YYDKDF (reference sequence). CDR3 size: 16 residues. Here the CDR3 DNA reads TGTGCCACCAGCAGTTTACTATGGGGGGCCAAAAACATTCAGTACTTC. This gives the protein CATSSLLWGAKNIQYF.

This clonotype was counted between two and nine times. The chain carries TRBV6-5 and TRBJ2-1; 8 bases align to TRBD2. This CDR3 is 16 amino acids long. Germline V gene sequence: CDR1 MNHEY, CDR2 SVGAGI. Trimming took 0 bases from V and 6 from J; bases not matched to a gene: 7. The CDR3 DNA reads TGTGCCAGCAGTTACTCGAATCAGCGGGAGTTCAATGAGCAGTTCTTC. This codes for CASSYSNQREFNEQFF.

This clonotype has at least ten counts. The CDR3 DNA reads TGCGCCAGCAGTGTTACAGTCACCGGGGAGCTGTTTTTT. It yields the protein CASSVTVTGELFF. The genes are TRBV10-1 and TRBJ2-2; D ambiguous. Trimming removed 4 bases from V and 4 bases from J, with 7 bases in between. This CDR3 is built from 13 residues. Germline V gene sequence: CDR1 WNHNN, CDR2 SYGVQD (reference sequence).

Ten or more counts support this clonotype. The chain recombines TRBV29-1 with TRBJ2-7; unclear D gene. The germline CDR1 and CDR2 sequences are SQVTM and ANQGSEA. The ends were cut back, 7 bases at V and 2 bases at J, with 12 bases in the middle. This CDR3 has 12 residues. The CDR3 DNA is TGCAGCGCGGCCGGGTCTACCTACGAGCAGTACTTC. Its protein is CSAAGSTYEQYF.

This clonotype came up many times. CDR3 DNA: TGTGCCAGCAGCCCTAGGCCTATTTTGCTAGCGGGGCAAGAGACCCAGTACTTC. Its translation: CASSPRPILLAGQETQYF. This rearrangement joins TRBV11-2 to TRBJ2-5; 9 bases align to TRBD2. The CDR3 sequence is 18 residues long. Germline assignment: CDR1 SGHAT and CDR2 FQNNGV. The junction had 15 bases not matched to a gene; V was cut back by 5 bases and J by 2 bases.

In this sample, this clonotype turned up many times. The chain joins TRBV9 to TRBJ2-3; 8 nucleotides align to TRBD2. The trim removed 3 bases at V and 1 base at J, leaving 4 bases unmatched. The germline V gene encodes CDR1 SGDLS and CDR2 YYNGEE. The CDR3 covers 15 residues. The CDR3 is CASSALGGGTDTQYF. CDR3 DNA: TGTGCCAGCAGCGCCCTCGGGGGGGGCACAGATACGCAGTATTTT.

In its sample, this clonotype was seen many times. V gene TRBV20-1 combines with J gene TRBJ2-7, with D possibly matching TRBD2 (5 bases). The germline V and J ends were trimmed by 7 bases and 1 base, with 14 bases remaining between them. This CDR3 comprises 13 residues. Germline values: CDR1 DFQATT, CDR2 SNEGSKA (reference sequence). The DNA of the CDR3 is TGCAGTGTCGGGGAGCGGAAGTCCTACGAGCAGTACTTC. Its translation is CSVGERKSYEQYF.

This clonotype showed up many times. The CDR3: CASSLVIAGSSYNEQFF. The CDR3 DNA is TGCGCCAGCAGCTTGGTTATAGCGGGTAGCTCCTACAATGAGCAGTTCTTC. The chain joins TRBV5-1 to TRBJ2-1, with 7 bases lining up with TRBD2. This CDR3 contains 17 residues. Unmatched junction bases numbered 6, after V lost 0 bases and J lost 0 bases. Per the germline V gene, CDR1 is SGHRS and CDR2 is YFSETQ.

Regarding this clonotype: This may be a read error: a much more frequent sequence differs by one nucleotide. V and J are TRBV18 and TRBJ2-1; no firm D call. This CDR3 has 14 residues. CDR1 and CDR2 (germline): KGHSH, LQKENI. This CDR3 is CASSPPPRVDELFF. CDR3 DNA sequence: TGTGCCAGCTCACCACCGCCTAGGGTCGATGAGCTGTTCTTC.